The rows below give T cell receptor beta chains drawn from one sample of a study of T-cell reconstitution after alpha-beta-depleted transplantation in children. Using its own MiXCR run on the PCR reads, TCRdb lists one record per CDR3 protein. The sample includes 670,000 or so distinct CDR3 sequences, 10% to 15% of them seen just once. The sequenced sample was PBMCs, obtained before TCRalphabeta/CD19-depleted stem cell transplant. The receptors originated from a girl between 2 and 10 years old with congenital amegakaryocytic thrombocytopenia, due to receive a stem cell transplant. CDR3s include the opening cysteine and the closing phenylalanine or tryptophan.

19,TRBJ2-2,TRBV12-3/TRBV12-4,CASSPGLGQPVAGTGELFF
16,TRBJ1-4,TRBV2,CASSEALLEGAKALFF
14,TRBJ2-7,TRBV6-5,CASSYSASFHEQYF
13,TRBJ1-1,TRBV5-1,CASSSGPNTEAFF
14,TRBJ2-5,TRBV13,CASRPLGGPKTQYF
19,TRBJ1-4,TRBV6-5,CASSYSTQPGTEANEKLFF
16,TRBJ2-4,TRBV29-1,CSVEDLGTRGKNIQYF
20,TRBJ2-1,TRBV28,CASSFSGIGREGSSYNEQFF
15,TRBJ2-1,TRBV5-1,CASSLRWDRVTEQFF
18,TRBJ2-3,TRBV24-1,CATSDPTVAGAGTDTQYF
17,TRBJ2-3,TRBV24-1,CATSDPSGRMGADTQYF
15,TRBJ2-2,TRBV5-1,CASSEREDGTGELFF
16,TRBJ2-1,TRBV7-8,CASSAIAGSIYNEQFF
12,TRBJ2-7,TRBV10-3,CAGSSGSPEQYF
15,TRBJ2-7,TRBV7-9,CASSSVGQGGYEQYF
14,TRBJ2-6,TRBV12-3/TRBV12-4,CASTDTTGANVLTF
17,TRBJ2-5,TRBV3-1,CASSQDFGGGFGETQYF
14,TRBJ2-3,TRBV12-3/TRBV12-4,CASSPDHSTDTQYF
16,TRBJ2-5,TRBV12-3/TRBV12-4,CASSWYRTGPQETQYF
16,TRBJ2-4,TRBV5-1,CASSLGNRDRGHIQYF
14,TRBJ1-1,TRBV20-1,CSAKAGGGRSEAFF
13,TRBJ2-3,TRBV20-1,CSAGDSGTDTQYF
15,TRBJ2-3,TRBV10-3,CAISSEGGPTDTQYF
19,TRBJ2-1,TRBV5-1,CASSLGGGLRSHSIDEQFF
15,TRBJ1-4,TRBV20-1,CSARDPPGRNEKLFF
14,TRBJ2-7,TRBV20-1,CSAYPGTSSYEQYF
18,TRBJ2-4,TRBV20-1,CSARDRWTSGKAKNIQYF
17,TRBJ2-6,TRBV10-3,CATRGGDYSSGTNVLTF
13,TRBJ2-7,TRBV5-1,CASSHRRDGEQYF
16,TRBJ2-1,TRBV4-2,CASSQGLAGRHNEQFF
15,TRBJ1-5,TRBV4-1,CASSQEGVGNQPQHF
15,TRBJ2-3,TRBV7-9,CASSPTGADTDTQYF
15,TRBJ2-1,TRBV6-5,CASSYWWGGDNEQFF
15,TRBJ2-3,TRBV20-1,CSASKTSGIRGTQYF
16,TRBJ2-1,TRBV4-2,CASSPILAGSYNEQFF
15,TRBJ1-1,TRBV20-1,CSAKPVQVSNTEAFF
15,TRBJ2-2,TRBV5-1,CASSLADGNTGELFF
13,TRBJ1-2,TRBV12-3/TRBV12-4,CASSVDRGYGYTF
13,TRBJ1-4,TRBV20-1,CSVLNRWNEKLFF
14,TRBJ2-1,TRBV5-5,CASSRTGLNNEQFF
17,TRBJ2-2,TRBV27,CASSLPTSGTNTGELFF
13,TRBJ2-2,TRBV12-3/TRBV12-4,CASSPGLAGELFF